This passage covers 28 T cell receptor beta chains from one sample sequenced in a study of identical twins. TCRdb redid the calling of the 5' RACE reads with MiXCR, one entry per CDR3 protein. The profile covers roughly 1.6 million distinct CDR3 sequences, with around 33% appearing a single time and about 0.3% taken by the ten largest. Sequenced sample: cord blood. Every receptor here comes from a newborn girl in good health.

This clonotype was recorded a few times. The rearrangement uses TRBV27 and TRBJ1-2; D unresolved. V lost 2 bases to trimming and J lost 8 bases, with 15 bases between them. Germline loops: CDR1 MNHEY, CDR2 SMNVEV (reference sequence). The CDR3 is 14 amino acids. This CDR3 is CASSLRFSLWGYTF. CDR3 nucleotide sequence: TGTGCCAGCAGTTTACGCTTTTCCCTATGGGGCTACACCTTC.

The V and J genes are TRBV20-1 and TRBJ1-4; unclear D gene. Trimming removed 3 bases at V and 8 bases at J, with 13 bases between. Germline V lookup: CDR1 DFQATT, CDR2 SNEGSKA (reference sequence). The CDR3 has 13 residues. This chain's CDR3 is CSASLQRTEKLFF. The CDR3 DNA sequence: TGCAGTGCTAGCCTCCAAAGGACCGAAAAACTGTTTTTT.

The J gene is TRBJ1-2, the V gene TRBV11-2; D ambiguous. The CDR3 runs to 16 residues. Germline loops: CDR1 SGHAT, CDR2 FQNNGV. V was trimmed by 1 base and J by 2 bases, leaving 14 bases between them. The CDR3 nucleotides are TGTGCCAGCAGCTTAGGACCCCCAGAGAGCAACTATGGCTACACCTTC. Protein sequence: CASSLGPPESNYGYTF.

The chain joins TRBV6-1 to TRBJ2-3, with 13 positions matching TRBD2. The CDR3 covers 14 residues. Germline lookup yields CDR1 MNHNS and CDR2 SASEGT. Germline trimming cut 10 bases from V and 8 bases from J; bases unmatched to any gene: 9. This chain's CDR3 is CATELAGGPGTQYF. For the CDR3, the DNA is TGTGCCACGGAACTAGCGGGGGGGCCGGGTACGCAGTATTTT.

This chain links TRBV28 with TRBJ2-3, with D tentatively TRBD1 (7 bases). The CDR3 has 13 amino acids. V lost 8 bases to trimming and J lost 3 bases, with 12 bases between them. Germline V lookup: CDR1 MDHEN, CDR2 SYDVKM. The CDR3 nucleotides are TGTGCCAGCTGGACAGGAGGGACAGATACGCAGTATTTT. Translating gives CASWTGGTDTQYF.

This clonotype has a count of ten or more. The J gene is TRBJ1-5, the V gene TRBV20-1, with D perhaps matching TRBD1 (6 bases). The V end lost 2 bases, the J end lost 3 bases, and 11 bases lay between the germline ends. This CDR3 contains 14 residues. CDR1 and CDR2 (germline): DFQATT, SNEGSKA (reference sequence). The CDR3 here is CSARSTGSNQPQHF. For the CDR3, the DNA is TGCAGTGCTAGAAGTACAGGGTCCAATCAGCCCCAGCATTTT.

CDR3 amino acids: CASSLASVPTDTQYF. Here the CDR3 DNA reads TGTGCCAGCAGCTTAGCTAGCGTCCCCACAGATACGCAGTATTTT. The V gene is TRBV5-6, the J gene TRBJ2-3, with D possibly matching TRBD2 (6 bases). V lost 2 bases and J 2 bases, leaving 12 bases between the germline ends. This CDR3 is 15 amino acids long. Germline values: CDR1 SGHDT, CDR2 YYEEEE. The variable domain in full, with the rest retrieved from reference TRBV5-6 and TRBJ2-3, is DAGVTQSPTHLIKTRGQQVTLRCSPKSGHDTVSWYQQALGQGPQFIFQYYEEEERQRGNFPDRFSGHQFPNYSSELNVNALLLGDSALYLCASSLASVPTDTQYFGPGTRLTVL.

The J gene is TRBJ2-4, the V gene TRBV3-1; perhaps TRBD2 as D (6 bases). The V end lost 3 bases, the J end lost 7 bases, and 13 bases lay between the germline ends. This CDR3 has 14 residues. Germline V gene data show CDR1 as LGHDT and CDR2 as YNNKEL (reference sequence). CDR3: CASSHLAGRNIQYF. CDR3 DNA sequence: TGTGCCAGCAGCCATCTCGCAGGGAGGAACATTCAGTACTTC.

CDR3 region: CASRNTGTRQETQYF. Written as DNA, the CDR3 is TGTGCCAGCAGAAATACCGGGACTCGTCAAGAGACCCAGTACTTC. The chain carries TRBV14 and TRBJ2-5, with D tentatively TRBD2 (6 bases). V was cut by 6 bases and J by 2 bases, with 16 bases left in between. The CDR3 loop spans 15 amino acids. The germline V gene encodes CDR1 SGHDN and CDR2 FVKESK.

V gene TRBV7-9 combines with J gene TRBJ2-7, with a weak D call TRBD2 (5 bases). CDR1 is SEHNR and CDR2 is FQNEAQ in the germline V gene (reference sequence). Trimming stripped 3 bases from V and 1 base from J, with 13 bases between. This CDR3 is built from 15 residues. For the CDR3, the DNA is TGTGCCAGCAGCTTCAGATCGAGAGGGTCCTACGAGCAGTACTTC. Its translation is CASSFRSRGSYEQYF. The full variable domain, completed using reference TRBV7-9 and TRBJ2-7, is DTGVSQNPRHKITKRGQNVTFRCDPISEHNRLYWYRQTLGQGPEFLTYFQNEAQLEKSRLLSDRFSAERPKGSFSTLEIQRTEQGDSAMYLCASSFRSRGSYEQYFGPGTRLTVT.

As regards this clonotype: One junction end does not reproduce the germline sequence, and a read error may be involved. Here the CDR3 reads CASSLDTTNEELFF. The DNA for the CDR3 is TGTGCCAGCAGCTTAGACACAACTAATGAAGAACTGTTTTTT. The rearrangement uses TRBV11-2 and TRBJ1-4; D is undetermined. The germline gives CDR1 SGHAT, CDR2 FQNNGV. The CDR3 length is 14 residues.

The DNA of the CDR3 is TGTGCCACCTGGCCCGGGTCTAGCACAGATACGCAGTATTTT. It specifies CATWPGSSTDTQYF. The chain employs TRBV6-2 or TRBV6-3 and TRBJ2-3; D gene uncertain. V lost 10 bases and J lost 0, with 14 bases in between. Germline loops: CDR1 MNHEY, CDR2 SVGEGT. This CDR3 is 14 amino acids long.

This clonotype was counted a few times. V gene TRBV13 combines with J gene TRBJ2-7; 7 positions match TRBD1. Germline V gene data show CDR1 as PRHDT and CDR2 as FYEKMQ (reference sequence). CDR3 length: 21 amino acids. Trimming at V came to 0 bases and at J to 0 bases, leaving 20 bases not matched to a gene. This CDR3 is CASSLGAPGHLTGYSSYEQYF. CDR3 DNA: TGTGCCAGCAGCTTAGGCGCCCCCGGACATCTGACAGGGTACTCCTCCTACGAGCAGTACTTC.

This clonotype was observed a handful of times. V is TRBV5-4 and J is TRBJ2-7, with 12 bases matching TRBD2. The CDR3 contains 15 residues. Germline V CDR1 and CDR2: SGHNT, YYREEE (reference sequence). J lost 7 bases, V lost 0 bases, and 5 bases had no gene match. The DNA for the CDR3 is TGTGCCAGCAGCTTGGCTAGCGGGGGGGCAATTGAGCAGTACTTC. Translating gives CASSLASGGAIEQYF.

V gene TRBV20-1 combines with J gene TRBJ2-7; 7 bases align to TRBD1. Germline-derived CDR1 and CDR2 are DFQATT and SNEGSKA (reference sequence). The CDR3 has 14 residues. The junction had 9 bases not matched to a gene; V was cut back by 4 bases and J by 3 bases. As DNA, the CDR3 is TGCAGTGCTATTCCCCCCCCAGGGGGCTACGAGCAGTACTTC. This sequence encodes CSAIPPPGGYEQYF.

The chain joins TRBV7-2 to TRBJ2-3, with TRBD2 matching over 7 bases. V lost 3 bases to trimming and J lost 4 bases; unmatched junction nucleotides: 7. CDR3 size: 15 residues. Germline CDR1 SGHTA, CDR2 FQGNSA. The CDR3 nucleotides read TGTGCCAGCAGCTTTATCGGGAGGCCCCCAGATACGCAGTATTTT. This translates into CASSFIGRPPDTQYF.

This clonotype was counted only a few times. V usage is TRBV2 and J usage is TRBJ1-6; D ambiguous. This CDR3 comprises 14 residues. Deletions cut 7 bases from V and 3 bases from J, with 10 bases between. Germline values: CDR1 SNHLY, CDR2 FYNNEI. The CDR3 protein is CASTGRNYNSPLHF. The DNA of the CDR3 is TGTGCCAGCACGGGCAGAAACTATAATTCACCCCTCCACTTT.

The chain joins TRBV20-1 to TRBJ2-1; 8 bases agree with TRBD2. Germline V gene data show CDR1 as DFQATT and CDR2 as SNEGSKA (reference sequence). With 5 bases clipped from V and 0 bases from J, the junction kept 12 bases outside the gene matches. CDR3 length: 17 amino acids. The CDR3 loop is CSAPDDRLASSYNEQFF. As DNA, the CDR3 is TGCAGTGCTCCGGACGACAGACTAGCGAGCTCCTACAATGAGCAGTTCTTC.

The sample holds a few counts of this clonotype. The CDR3 spells CASSRHSQETQYF. CDR3 in DNA: TGCGCCAGCAGCCGACACTCTCAAGAGACCCAGTACTTC. This chain uses TRBV5-1 with TRBJ2-5, with D hard to call. Trimming took 4 bases from V and 2 from J, leaving 9 bases between them. Germline V gene data show CDR1 as SGHRS and CDR2 as YFSETQ. This CDR3 is 13 amino acids long.

The rearrangement links TRBV28 to TRBJ2-3; tentative D call: TRBD1 (5 bases). Germline CDR1 MDHEN, CDR2 SYDVKM. V was cut by 2 bases and J by 5 bases, with 14 bases left in between. The CDR3 runs 15 residues. CDR3: CASSLLDARGDTQYF. In nucleotides, the CDR3 is TGTGCCAGCAGTTTACTGGACGCTAGGGGAGATACGCAGTATTTT.

J is TRBJ2-1 and V is TRBV4-1; 10 nucleotides line up with TRBD2. Germline CDR1 and CDR2: MGHRA and YSYEKL. The CDR3 consists of 15 residues. After removal of 3 bases from V and 8 bases from J, the junction contained 7 bases not matched to a gene. CDR3 DNA sequence: TGCGCCAGCAGCCACCTACTAGCGGGGACTCATGAGCAGTTCTTC. It specifies CASSHLLAGTHEQFF.

V usage is TRBV20-1 and J usage is TRBJ2-7; 7 bases fit TRBD2. J was trimmed by 4 bases and V by 3 bases; bases with no gene match: 9. This CDR3 region has 14 residues. CDR1 DFQATT and CDR2 SNEGSKA come from the germline V gene (reference sequence). The CDR3 nucleotides are TGCAGTGCTAGGTTGTGGGCTAGCGGATACGAGCAGTACTTC. This gives the protein CSARLWASGYEQYF.

The chain carries TRBV20-1 and TRBJ2-3; D could derive from TRBD1 or TRBD2 (5 bases each). Germline CDR1 and CDR2: DFQATT and SNEGSKA (reference sequence). Trimming stripped 4 bases from V and 8 bases from J, with 13 bases between. This CDR3 contains 12 residues. In nucleotides, the CDR3 is TGCAGTGCTAAACTAGGGACGTCTACGCAGTATTTT. It encodes CSAKLGTSTQYF.

This sequence joins TRBV4-1 and TRBJ2-4; the D gene is possibly TRBD2 (5 bases). Germline V gives CDR1 MGHRA, CDR2 YSYEKL. CDR3 size: 16 residues. Trimming removed 3 bases at V and 11 bases at J, with 23 bases between. This CDR3 is CASSHLSVLAKSVQYF. The CDR3 nucleotides are TGCGCCAGCAGCCACCTCAGTGTGCTAGCCAAAAGCGTTCAGTACTTC.

DNA for the CDR3: TGTGCCAGCAACCAAGTCCTAGGGGACAGGGGATTTTGGAAAAACAATGAGCAGTTCTTC. It specifies CASNQVLGDRGFWKNNEQFF. V and J are TRBV2 and TRBJ2-1, with 10 bases aligning to TRBD1. The germline gives CDR1 SNHLY, CDR2 FYNNEI. The CDR3 spans 20 residues. With 7 bases clipped from V and 5 bases from J, the junction kept 23 bases outside the gene matches.

This clonotype has more than one count but fewer than ten. The V call is TRBV12-3 or TRBV12-4, the J call TRBJ1-1; D not certain. Deletions cut 3 bases from V and 0 bases from J, with 8 bases between. This CDR3 comprises 14 residues. The CDR3 bases are TGTGCCAGCAGTTTTCCATATATGAACACTGAAGCTTTCTTT. As protein: CASSFPYMNTEAFF.

The rearrangement joins TRBV28 to TRBJ1-4; tentative D call: TRBD1 (5 bases). The V end was cut by 3 bases, the J end by 6 bases, with 14 bases between. CDR1 is MDHEN and CDR2 is SYDVKM in the germline V gene. This CDR3 region has 15 residues. CDR3 DNA sequence: TGTGCCAGCAGTTTTAGACCCGGGGACGATGAAAAACTGTTTTTT. It is translated as CASSFRPGDDEKLFF.

The chain employs TRBV2 and TRBJ2-1; 7 positions match TRBD2. The J segment lost 4 bases and the V segment lost 3 bases, leaving 12 bases of the junction unmatched. CDR1 and CDR2 from the germline V gene are SNHLY and FYNNEI. There are 17 residues in the CDR3. The CDR3 is CASSESVLRTSYNEQFF. CDR3 nucleotide sequence: TGTGCCAGCAGTGAGTCGGTTCTCAGGACTAGTTACAATGAGCAGTTCTTC. Full variable domain (outside the CDR3, taken from reference TRBV2 and TRBJ2-1): EPEVTQTPSHQVTQMGQEVILRCVPISNHLYFYWYRQILGQKVEFLVSFYNNEISEKSEIFDDQFSVERPDGSNFTLKIRSTKLEDSAMYFCASSESVLRTSYNEQFFGPGTRLTVL.